This entry is about one TCR beta chain. What it recognizes is unknown. V shed 8 bases and J 4 bases; nucleotides not matched to a gene: 7. Germline V gives CDR1 MDHEN, CDR2 SYDVKM. The CDR3 length is 15 residues. The data stem from a study of T cell responses to AZD1222 COVID-19 vaccine. Broader study findings: AZD1222 recipients seropositive at baseline numbered only 6 or 7. Spike was spanned by vaccine-associated CD4 TCRs, with dominance at 160-218 and 743-854. Reports indicate that nearly half of spike-specific TCRs are directed at unmutated variant regions. Compared with day 0, the breadth and depth of the Spike-specific TCR repertoire rose significantly after two doses of AZD1222.

Libraries were prepared by immunoSEQ multiplex PCR; TCRdb keeps only in-frame clonotypes and omits some of them. The sample includes 90,000 to 150,000 clones, approximately 86% of them seen just once. V gene TRBV28 combines with J gene TRBJ2-2; 10 nucleotides align to TRBD1. The clonotype originates from an adult in good health. This material consisted of peripheral blood, taken on day 0 of AZD1222 vaccination. CDR3 amino acids: CASGGQGVPTGELFF. For the CDR3, the DNA is TGTGCCAGCGGCGGACAGGGGGTCCCCACCGGGGAGCTGTTTTTT.